Presented here are 25 T cell receptor beta chains from one specimen sequenced in a study of cytomegalovirus exposure and HLA in healthy donors. Both 60 Vbeta primers and 13 Jbeta primers went into the PCR. TCRdb keeps only in-frame clones here, not all; method: immunoSEQ multiplex PCR. The sample holds tens of thousands of clones, under 85% seen once. Source material: PBMCs. Receptor source: a man aged 50 to 60 in good health and CMV-seropositive.

This chain joins TRBV6-1 and TRBJ2-1; 7 bases are a match to TRBD2. Looked up from germline, CDR1 is MNHNS and CDR2 is SASEGT. There are 16 residues in the CDR3. V gave up 2 bases and J gave up 2 bases; unmatched junction bases: 6. The CDR3 DNA reads as TGTGCCAGCAGTGAAAGACGGGACTATACCTACAATGAGCAGTTCTTC. It translates to CASSERRDYTYNEQFF.

V and J are TRBV19 and TRBJ1-1, with D perhaps TRBD1 (5 bases). Per germline, CDR1 LNHDA and CDR2 SQIVND (reference sequence). The ends were cut back, 7 bases at V and 1 base at J, with 19 bases in the middle. This CDR3 has 16 amino acids. The CDR3 region is CASIPGRGRANTEAFF. The CDR3 nucleotides are TGTGCCAGTATCCCAGGGCGGGGAAGGGCGAACACTGAAGCTTTCTTT.

The rearrangement uses TRBV28 and TRBJ2-7, with D unresolved. Between the trimmed V and J ends, which lost 2 bases and 2 bases, there was a span of 7 bases. CDR3 size: 13 residues. Germline values: CDR1 MDHEN, CDR2 SYDVKM. The CDR3 loop reads CASSLGSTYEQYF. In nucleotides, the CDR3 is TGTGCCAGCAGTTTAGGTAGTACCTACGAGCAGTACTTC.

The chain recombines TRBV28 with TRBJ1-1; 8 bases match TRBD1. V lost 5 bases to trimming and J lost 3 bases; unmatched junction nucleotides: 2. The CDR3 is 13 residues long. The germline V gene encodes CDR1 MDHEN and CDR2 SYDVKM. CDR3 region: CASSLTGDTEAFF. DNA of the CDR3: TGTGCCAGCAGTCTGACAGGGGACACTGAAGCTTTCTTT.

The chain combines TRBV30 with TRBJ1-1; D gene ambiguous. The CDR3 has 16 residues. V was trimmed by 1 base and J by 1 base, leaving 16 bases between them. Germline assignment: CDR1 GTSNPN and CDR2 SVGIG (reference sequence). The CDR3 protein is CAWSALRADPNTEAFF. The CDR3 region has the DNA TGTGCCTGGAGTGCCCTGAGGGCAGACCCGAACACTGAAGCTTTCTTT. Filled out from reference TRBV30 and TRBJ1-1, the complete variable domain reads SQTIHQWPATLVQPVGSPLSLECTVEGTSNPNLYWYRQAAGRGLQLLFYSVGIGQISSEVPQNLSASRPQDRQFILSSKKLLLSDSGFYLCAWSALRADPNTEAFFGQGTRLTVV.

This clone was counted once. The chain carries TRBV7-2 and TRBJ2-1; D uncertain. This CDR3 spans 13 amino acids. V dropped 0 bases and J dropped 9 bases, with 9 bases sitting between them. CDR1 is SGHTA, CDR2 FQGNSA, per germline. CDR3 loop: CASSLARYGEQFF. The CDR3 DNA reads TGTGCCAGCAGCTTAGCGCGATACGGTGAGCAGTTCTTC.

The chain's CDR3 is CASSSLAGDGSQYF. The CDR3, as DNA: TGTGCCAGCAGTTCACTAGCGGGAGACGGTTCGCAGTACTTC. The J gene is TRBJ2-7, the V gene TRBV27; 11 bases agree with TRBD2. Germline CDR1 and CDR2: MNHEY and SMNVEV (reference sequence). The CDR3 is 14 amino acids. Trimming at V came to 4 bases and at J to 9 bases, leaving 8 bases not matched to a gene.

The gene calls are TRBV5-1 and TRBJ1-2; D not certain. Trimming stripped 1 base from V and 10 bases from J, with 8 bases between. The CDR3 is 11 amino acids. Germline CDR1 reads SGHRS; CDR2 reads YFSETQ. The CDR3 nucleotides are TGCGCCAGCAGCTTGAACAAGAACTACACCTTC. It is translated as CASSLNKNYTF.

This chain joins TRBV6-5 and TRBJ1-2; 7 bases map to TRBD1. The CDR3 consists of 15 residues. Germline V lookup: CDR1 MNHEY, CDR2 SVGAGI. The junction had 12 bases not matched to a gene; V was cut back by 4 bases and J by 7 bases. The CDR3 spells CASSSTQGSSRGYTF. The CDR3, as DNA: TGTGCCAGCAGTTCCACACAGGGGAGTAGCCGTGGCTACACCTTC.

The chain links TRBV7-6 to TRBJ2-1; 8 bases are a match to TRBD2. The CDR3 length is 16 residues. The germline CDR1 and CDR2 sequences are SGHVS and FNYEAQ. V shed 7 bases and J 5 bases; nucleotides not matched to a gene: 13. As DNA, the CDR3 is TGTGCCAGCACCTACAAGGAGACTAGCGTAGACAATGAGCAGTTCTTC. It is translated as CASTYKETSVDNEQFF.

The chain recombines TRBV6-1 with TRBJ2-7, with 8 positions matching TRBD1. Trimming at V came to 6 bases and at J to 9 bases, leaving 7 bases not matched to a gene. Germline values: CDR1 MNHNS, CDR2 SASEGT. The CDR3 loop spans 12 amino acids. The CDR3 reads CASSRTGSAQYF. The CDR3 DNA follows: TGTGCCAGCAGCCGGACAGGGTCCGCGCAGTACTTC.

The chain has TRBV15 and TRBJ1-2; 7 bases fit TRBD1. Germline CDR1 and CDR2: LNHNV and YYDKDF (reference sequence). This CDR3 spans 14 amino acids. Trimming removed 11 bases from V and 2 bases from J; junction bases left unmatched: 11. CDR3 DNA: TGTGCCGCTCGGCCACAGGGGACGAACTATGGCTACACCTTC. Amino acid sequence: CAARPQGTNYGYTF.

This chain links TRBV5-1 with TRBJ2-3, with 15 positions matching TRBD2. The V gene's germline CDR1 is SGHRS and CDR2 YFSETQ. V lost 4 bases and J lost 2; bases outside the gene matches: 5. The CDR3 covers 17 residues. The CDR3 region has the DNA TGCGCCAGCAGCACCGGGACTAGCGGGAGGACCACAGATACGCAGTATTTT. The encoded protein is CASSTGTSGRTTDTQYF.

V and J are TRBV5-1 and TRBJ2-5, with 7 bases lining up with TRBD1. This CDR3 is 18 amino acids long. With V trimmed by 0 bases and J by 2 bases, 13 bases remained unmatched. Germline loops: CDR1 SGHRS, CDR2 YFSETQ. The CDR3 coding sequence is TGCGCCAGCAGCTTGGCCAAGTCCCAGGGGGTTGGGCAAGAGACCCAGTACTTC. It codes for CASSLAKSQGVGQETQYF. Full variable domain (outside the CDR3, taken from reference TRBV5-1 and TRBJ2-5): KAGVTQTPRYLIKTRGQQVTLSCSPISGHRSVSWYQQTPGQGLQFLFEYFSETQRNKGNFPGRFSGRQFSNSRSEMNVSTLELGDSALYLCASSLAKSQGVGQETQYFGPGTRLLVL.

The chain employs TRBV29-1 and TRBJ2-7; D might be TRBD2 (6 bases). The CDR3 contains 17 residues. Germline CDR1 reads SQVTM; CDR2 reads ANQGSEA. The V and J ends lost 0 bases and 0 bases respectively, with 18 bases between them. The CDR3 bases are TGCAGCGTTGAAGACCCTCAGGAGGGCGGTAGCTCCTACGAGCAGTACTTC. It specifies CSVEDPQEGGSSYEQYF.

The gene calls are TRBV11-2 and TRBJ2-7; the match to TRBD2 covers 7 bases. Trimming removed 10 bases from V and 3 bases from J; junction bases left unmatched: 6. This CDR3 spans 12 amino acids. Germline V CDR1 and CDR2: SGHAT, FQNNGV. The CDR3 spells CATEASGYEQYF. As DNA, the CDR3 is TGTGCCACCGAGGCTAGCGGCTACGAGCAGTACTTC.

This clone was detected a few times. The chain combines TRBV28 with TRBJ1-5; 7 nucleotides match TRBD1. Germline V gene data show CDR1 as MDHEN and CDR2 as SYDVKM. The CDR3 has 14 residues. The V gene end was trimmed by 6 bases and the J gene end by 6 bases; junction bases not matched to a gene: 8. As DNA, the CDR3 is TGTGCCAGCAGGCGCGTACAGGGGAGTCAGCCCCAGCATTTT. As protein: CASRRVQGSQPQHF. The whole variable domain, remainder taken from reference TRBV28 and TRBJ1-5, is DVKVTQSSRYLVKRTGEKVFLECVQDMDHENMFWYRQDPGLGLRLIYFSYDVKMKEKGDIPEGYSVSREKKERFSLILESASTNQTSMYLCASRRVQGSQPQHFGDGTRLSIL.

This clone was detected a few times. This chain connects TRBV9 to TRBJ2-7, with D possibly being TRBD2 (6 bases). The germline V and J ends were trimmed by 4 bases and 7 bases, with 15 bases remaining between them. The CDR3 loop spans 13 amino acids. Germline loops: CDR1 SGDLS, CDR2 YYNGEE. The CDR3 bases are TGTGCCAGCAGCACAACCGGGAGCCGGGAGCAGTACTTC. This encodes CASSTTGSREQYF. The whole variable domain, filled in from reference TRBV9 and TRBJ2-7, reads DSGVTQTPKHLITATGQRVTLRCSPRSGDLSVYWYQQSLDQGLQFLIQYYNGEERAKGNILERFSAQQFPDLHSELNLSSLELGDSALYFCASSTTGSREQYFGPGTRLTVT.

CDR3 protein: CASSAQGAVNTEAFF. CDR3 sequence (DNA): TGTGCCAGCAGCGCCCAGGGGGCGGTGAACACTGAAGCTTTCTTT. The chain joins TRBV7-3 to TRBJ1-1; 8 bases line up with TRBD1. In germline, CDR1 is SGHTA, CDR2 FQGTGA. CDR3 length equals 15 residues. V was clipped by 5 bases and J by 0 bases; unmatched bases: 5.

The chain has TRBV6-6 and TRBJ1-1, with 7 positions matching TRBD1. The CDR3 runs to 13 residues. V dropped 6 bases and J dropped 4; count of bases not matched to a gene: 5. Germline V lookup: CDR1 MNHNY, CDR2 SVGAGI (reference sequence). The CDR3 here is CASRRQGGTEAFF. The CDR3 bases are TGTGCCAGCAGAAGACAGGGAGGCACTGAAGCTTTCTTT.

The chain recombines TRBV4-3 with TRBJ2-2; D possibly corresponds to TRBD1 (6 bases). Germline-derived CDR1 and CDR2 are LGHNA and YSLEER. The CDR3 totals 17 residues. With 2 bases removed from V and 2 bases from J, the gap between germline ends came to 15 bases. CDR3 sequence reads: CASSQSPGTFNTGELFF. The CDR3 DNA sequence: TGCGCCAGCAGCCAAAGTCCCGGGACATTTAACACCGGGGAGCTGTTTTTT.

The chain employs TRBV9 and TRBJ1-3; 10 bases are shared with TRBD1. Germline CDR1 reads SGDLS; CDR2 reads YYNGEE. The length of the CDR3 is 15 residues. V shed 3 bases, J shed 2 bases, and the junction held 2 bases outside the gene matches. DNA of the CDR3: TGTGCCAGCAGCGGCGGACAGGGGGCTGGAAACACCATATATTTT. This translates into CASSGGQGAGNTIYF. Full variable domain (missing parts from reference TRBV9 and TRBJ1-3): DSGVTQTPKHLITATGQRVTLRCSPRSGDLSVYWYQQSLDQGLQFLIQYYNGEERAKGNILERFSAQQFPDLHSELNLSSLELGDSALYFCASSGGQGAGNTIYFGEGSWLTVV.

This chain links TRBV14 with TRBJ1-1; 7 bases are shared with TRBD1. The germline V gene encodes CDR1 SGHDN and CDR2 FVKESK. The CDR3 sequence is 16 residues long. Trimming cost V 4 bases and J 4 bases; bases outside gene matches: 12. The CDR3 DNA is TGTGCCAGCAGCCCCTTCCTCGCAGGGGGTAGCACTGAAGCTTTCTTT. Translated: CASSPFLAGGSTEAFF.

This clone was counted between two and nine times. The chain recombines TRBV7-2 with TRBJ1-1; tentatively, D is TRBD1 (6 bases). Germline V gives CDR1 SGHTA, CDR2 FQGNSA. This CDR3 is 13 amino acids long. Trimming removed 2 bases from V and 11 bases from J, with 15 bases in between. CDR3 in amino acids: CASSLLYEGEAFF. The CDR3 bases are TGTGCCAGCAGCTTATTATATGAGGGGGAGGCTTTCTTT.

This chain joins TRBV2 and TRBJ2-2; D is perhaps TRBD2 (6 bases). The CDR3 totals 15 residues. V gave up 6 bases and J gave up 5 bases, with 16 bases separating them. The germline CDR1 and CDR2 sequences are SNHLY and FYNNEI. CDR3 protein: CASRGLRGGTGELFF. In DNA form, the CDR3 reads TGTGCCAGCAGGGGCCTACGTGGGGGGACCGGGGAGCTGTTTTTT.